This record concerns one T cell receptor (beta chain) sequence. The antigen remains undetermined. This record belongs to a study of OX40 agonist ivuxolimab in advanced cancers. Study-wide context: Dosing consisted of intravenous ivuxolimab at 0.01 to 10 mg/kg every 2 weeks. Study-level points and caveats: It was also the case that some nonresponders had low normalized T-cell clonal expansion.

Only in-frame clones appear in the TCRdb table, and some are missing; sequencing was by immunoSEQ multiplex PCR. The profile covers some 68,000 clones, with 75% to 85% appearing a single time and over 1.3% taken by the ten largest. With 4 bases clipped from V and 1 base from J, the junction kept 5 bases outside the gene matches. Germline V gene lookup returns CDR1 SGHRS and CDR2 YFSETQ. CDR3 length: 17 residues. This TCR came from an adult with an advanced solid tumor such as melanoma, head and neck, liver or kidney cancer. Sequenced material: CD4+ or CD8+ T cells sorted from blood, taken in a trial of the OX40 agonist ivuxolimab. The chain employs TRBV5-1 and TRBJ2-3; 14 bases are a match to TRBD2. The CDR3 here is CASSRQTSGGGTDTQYF. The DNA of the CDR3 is TGCGCCAGCAGCCGCCAGACTAGCGGGGGGGGCACAGATACGCAGTATTTT. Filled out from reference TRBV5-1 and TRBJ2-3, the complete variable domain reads KAGVTQTPRYLIKTRGQQVTLSCSPISGHRSVSWYQQTPGQGLQFLFEYFSETQRNKGNFPGRFSGRQFSNSRSEMNVSTLELGDSALYLCASSRQTSGGGTDTQYFGPGTRLTVL.